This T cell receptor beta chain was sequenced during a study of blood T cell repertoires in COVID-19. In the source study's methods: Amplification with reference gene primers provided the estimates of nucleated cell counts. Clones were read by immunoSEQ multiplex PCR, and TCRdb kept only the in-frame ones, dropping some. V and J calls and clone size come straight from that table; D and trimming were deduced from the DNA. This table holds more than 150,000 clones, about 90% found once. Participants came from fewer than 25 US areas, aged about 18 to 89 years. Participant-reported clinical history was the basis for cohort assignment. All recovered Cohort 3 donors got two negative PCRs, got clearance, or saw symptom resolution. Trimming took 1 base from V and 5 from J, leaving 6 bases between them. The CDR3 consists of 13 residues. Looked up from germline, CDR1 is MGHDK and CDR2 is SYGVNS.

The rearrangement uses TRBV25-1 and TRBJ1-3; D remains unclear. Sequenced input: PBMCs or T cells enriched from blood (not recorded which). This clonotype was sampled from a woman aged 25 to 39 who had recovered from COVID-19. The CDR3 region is CASSESLRNTIYF. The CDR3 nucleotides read TGTGCCAGCAGTGAATCCTTAAGAAACACCATATATTTT.